These 23 T cell receptor beta chains came from one sample sequenced in a study of a mutant IDH1 vaccine in newly diagnosed glioma. As to time point: week 35, safety follow-up. Every single dose of the vaccine, 300 ug of mutant IDH1 20-mer peptide, came with topical imiquimod. Here immunoSEQ multiplex PCR was the method, and the copy in TCRdb shows in-frame clones only, minus some. Here the sample spans tens of thousands of clones, around 87% being singletons. Their specific antigens are unknown. The sequencing used PBMCs, collected from a glioma patient whose treatment included an IDH1 peptide vaccine. Receptors were obtained from a man aged 30 to 39 with glioma.

The genes are TRBV28 and TRBJ1-3; 9 nucleotides align to TRBD1. V lost 0 bases and J lost 4; bases outside the gene matches: 4. The CDR3 covers 16 residues. CDR1 is MDHEN, CDR2 SYDVKM, per germline. CDR3 residues: CASSLWTGGSGNTIYF. CDR3 DNA: TGTGCCAGCAGTTTATGGACAGGGGGTTCAGGAAACACCATATATTTT.

The chain employs TRBV29-1 and TRBJ2-2; no reliable D call. The CDR3 contains 14 residues. V lost 5 bases and J lost 0, with 10 bases in between. Germline lookup yields CDR1 SQVTM and CDR2 ANQGSEA. DNA for the CDR3: TGCAGCGTTCCTACTTTCGCGAACACCGGGGAGCTGTTTTTT. Translating it yields CSVPTFANTGELFF.

V usage is TRBV19 and J usage is TRBJ1-5; no firm D call. The germline CDR1 and CDR2 sequences are LNHDA and SQIVND (reference sequence). V was clipped by 3 bases and J by 0 bases, with 12 bases between them. This CDR3 is 16 amino acids long. CDR3 amino acids: CASSMWAADSNQPQHF. The CDR3 region has the DNA TGTGCCAGTAGTATGTGGGCAGCTGATAGCAATCAGCCCCAGCATTTT.

The chain joins TRBV9 to TRBJ1-5; 7 positions agree with TRBD1. Trimming removed 3 bases from V and 1 base from J; junction bases left unmatched: 1. Germline CDR1 and CDR2: SGDLS and YYNGEE. The CDR3 contains 14 residues. CDR3 amino acids: CASSEGQSNQPQHF. The CDR3 bases are TGTGCCAGCAGCGAGGGACAGAGCAATCAGCCCCAGCATTTT.

The chain joins TRBV11-2 to TRBJ1-1; D gene ambiguous. This CDR3 is built from 14 residues. V shed 10 bases and J shed 1 base, with 16 bases lying between them. CDR1 is SGHAT and CDR2 is FQNNGV in the germline V gene. The CDR3 reads CATRLSPGNTEAFF. The DNA for the CDR3 is TGTGCCACCCGCCTCTCTCCCGGGAACACTGAAGCTTTCTTT. Drawing the rest from reference TRBV11-2 and TRBJ1-1, the complete variable domain is EAGVAQSPRYKIIEKRQSVAFWCNPISGHATLYWYQQILGQGPKLLIQFQNNGVVDDSQLPKDRFSAERLKGVDSTLKIQPAKLEDSAVYLCATRLSPGNTEAFFGQGTRLTVV.

This sequence joins TRBV4-1 and TRBJ2-1, with 8 nucleotides matching TRBD2. V lost 1 base, J lost 6 bases, and 17 bases stayed unmatched. From germline, CDR1 is MGHRA and CDR2 YSYEKL. This CDR3 comprises 19 residues. This CDR3 reads CASSQVTGGGGILFNEQFF. The CDR3 region has the DNA TGCGCCAGCAGCCAAGTAACGGGAGGGGGGGGAATCTTGTTCAATGAGCAGTTCTTC.

The chain links TRBV5-1 to TRBJ2-6; TRBD1 matches 7 bases. The CDR3 has 19 amino acids. Per germline, CDR1 SGHRS and CDR2 YFSETQ. V lost 4 bases to trimming and J lost 2 bases; unmatched junction nucleotides: 15. The CDR3 DNA reads TGCGCCAGCAGCGAGCCTCGGACAGGAGTTACCCCTGGGGCCAACGTCCTGACTTTC. It yields the protein CASSEPRTGVTPGANVLTF. The whole variable domain, remainder taken from reference TRBV5-1 and TRBJ2-6, is KAGVTQTPRYLIKTRGQQVTLSCSPISGHRSVSWYQQTPGQGLQFLFEYFSETQRNKGNFPGRFSGRQFSNSRSEMNVSTLELGDSALYLCASSEPRTGVTPGANVLTFGAGSRLTVL.

A single count supports this clone. The V call is TRBV27, the J call TRBJ2-7, with D possibly being TRBD2 (6 bases). Germline lookup yields CDR1 MNHEY and CDR2 SMNVEV (reference sequence). The CDR3 contains 14 residues. V was clipped by 5 bases and J by 0 bases, with 11 bases between them. The CDR3: CASSERANSYEQYF. The CDR3 DNA follows: TGTGCCAGCAGTGAGCGGGCTAACTCCTACGAGCAGTACTTC.

The chain uses TRBV2 and TRBJ1-1; maybe TRBD1 (5 bases). Germline-derived CDR1 and CDR2 are SNHLY and FYNNEI. The V end was cut by 4 bases, the J end by 2 bases, with 11 bases between. The CDR3 has 14 amino acids. The CDR3 spells CASSVSGINTEAFF. In nucleotides, the CDR3 is TGTGCCAGCAGTGTGTCAGGGATAAACACTGAAGCTTTCTTT.

This clone was seen just once. The chain links TRBV19 to TRBJ1-5; the D gene is possibly TRBD1 (6 bases). This CDR3 has 16 residues. Trimming removed 3 bases at V and 2 bases at J, with 14 bases between. In germline, CDR1 is LNHDA, CDR2 SQIVND (reference sequence). CDR3: CASSIRQEVGNQPQHF. In nucleotides, the CDR3 is TGTGCCAGTAGTATCAGACAGGAGGTGGGCAATCAGCCCCAGCATTTT.

This rearrangement joins TRBV5-1 to TRBJ1-2; 11 positions match TRBD1. The CDR3 runs 15 residues. V lost 0 bases, J lost 4 bases, and 2 bases stayed unmatched. The germline gives CDR1 SGHRS, CDR2 YFSETQ. The chain's CDR3 is CASSLGGQGAYGYTF. CDR3 in DNA: TGCGCCAGCAGCTTGGGTGGACAGGGGGCCTATGGCTACACCTTC.

The genes are TRBV28 and TRBJ1-3; 8 nucleotides line up with TRBD1. The CDR3 runs to 15 residues. Germline trimming cut 6 bases from V and 1 base from J; bases unmatched to any gene: 5. In germline, CDR1 is MDHEN, CDR2 SYDVKM. The CDR3 bases are TGTGCCAGCAGATCCGACAGGGGTTCTGGAAACACCATATATTTT. This encodes CASRSDRGSGNTIYF.

V is TRBV5-1 and J is TRBJ2-5; D not certain. This CDR3 is 14 amino acids long. The germline V gene encodes CDR1 SGHRS and CDR2 YFSETQ. V was clipped by 4 bases and J by 5 bases, with 15 bases between them. The CDR3 is CASSPKYSFETQYF. The CDR3 nucleotides read TGCGCCAGCAGCCCTAAGTATAGCTTTGAGACCCAGTACTTC.

There are a few counts of this clone. This chain links TRBV5-4 with TRBJ1-1; tentative D call: TRBD1 (6 bases). The V end lost 4 bases, the J end lost 5 bases, and 12 bases lay between the germline ends. Germline CDR1 and CDR2: SGHNT and YYREEE (reference sequence). The CDR3 sequence is 13 residues long. CDR3 sequence reads: CASSQKGGTEAFF. CDR3 coding DNA: TGTGCCAGCAGCCAAAAAGGGGGAACTGAAGCTTTCTTT.

V gene TRBV28 combines with J gene TRBJ2-2; D is undetermined. Per germline, CDR1 MDHEN and CDR2 SYDVKM. V lost 8 bases, J lost 3 bases, and 13 bases lay in between. There are 14 residues in the CDR3. CDR3 DNA sequence: TGTGCCAGCCGACCGCCAAGGGACACCGGGGAGCTGTTTTTT. Amino acids: CASRPPRDTGELFF.

This rearrangement joins TRBV2 to TRBJ1-2; D is unclear. Looked up from germline, CDR1 is SNHLY and CDR2 is FYNNEI. Trimming left V 3 bases short and J 5 bases short, with 10 bases between. CDR3 length: 13 residues. The CDR3 sequence is CASSDGPSYGYTF. The CDR3 nucleotides are TGTGCCAGCAGTGACGGGCCGTCTTATGGCTACACCTTC.

V gene TRBV9 combines with J gene TRBJ1-2, with 7 bases identical to TRBD1. The CDR3 loop spans 16 amino acids. Germline assignment: CDR1 SGDLS and CDR2 YYNGEE. The junction had 16 bases not matched to a gene; V was cut back by 4 bases and J by 7 bases. DNA for the CDR3: TGTGCCAGCAGCCCGACCCCCGGACAGGCCGTCTTTGGCTACACCTTC. This encodes CASSPTPGQAVFGYTF.

V is TRBV12-2 and J is TRBJ2-7; the D call in the table, TRBD2, was not verified against the DNA. TRBV12-2 corresponds to a pseudogene. This CDR3 region has 16 residues. CDR3 loop: CASRSAGTPKTCEQYF. In nucleotides, the CDR3 is TGTGCAAGTCGCTCCGCCGGGACTCCGAAGACGTGCGAGCAGTACTTC.

V gene TRBV5-5 combines with J gene TRBJ2-5; D is undetermined. The CDR3 has 13 residues. The germline gives CDR1 SGHKS, CDR2 YYEKEE (reference sequence). V was shortened by 3 bases and J by 2 bases, with 8 bases between the two germline ends. The CDR3 DNA reads as TGTGCCAGCAGCTCCCTTGCACAAGAGACCCAGTACTTC. Its protein product is CASSSLAQETQYF.

This clone turned up a few times. The V gene is TRBV28, the J gene TRBJ1-1; a possible D gene is TRBD1 (5 bases). The CDR3 consists of 13 residues. V dropped 7 bases and J dropped 5 bases, with 14 bases sitting between them. Germline values: CDR1 MDHEN, CDR2 SYDVKM. The CDR3 region is CASNGGVRTEAFF. The DNA for the CDR3 is TGTGCCAGCAACGGGGGAGTGAGGACTGAAGCTTTCTTT.

The rearrangement links TRBV6-5 to TRBJ2-5; TRBD1 is a possible D gene (6 bases). Looked up from germline, CDR1 is MNHEY and CDR2 is SVGAGI. Between the trimmed V and J ends, which lost 0 bases and 5 bases, there was a span of 13 bases. The CDR3 has 15 amino acids. CDR3 protein: CASSYSARGTETQYF. As DNA, the CDR3 is TGTGCCAGCAGTTACTCGGCCAGGGGCACGGAGACCCAGTACTTC.

The chain uses TRBV28 and TRBJ1-2; D is uncertain. The CDR3 loop spans 15 amino acids. V lost 4 bases and J lost 1, with 13 bases in between. Germline V CDR1 and CDR2: MDHEN, SYDVKM. CDR3 sequence: CASSSLSNYNYGYTF. The CDR3 coding sequence is TGTGCCAGCAGTTCATTGAGCAACTATAACTATGGCTACACCTTC.

V and J are TRBV7-2 and TRBJ2-3; 9 bases are a match to TRBD2. This CDR3 contains 16 residues. The V and J ends lost 3 bases and 4 bases, in that order; junction bases with no gene match: 8. CDR1 SGHTA and CDR2 FQGNSA come from the germline V gene. The CDR3 protein is CASSFSGGAGADTQYF. CDR3 coding DNA: TGTGCCAGCAGCTTTAGCGGGGGAGCCGGAGCAGATACGCAGTATTTT.